This is a list of T cell receptor beta chains from one sample in a study of blood T cell repertoires in COVID-19. Libraries were prepared by immunoSEQ multiplex PCR; TCRdb keeps only in-frame clonotypes and omits some of them. This sample yields approximately 170,000 clones, of which 70% to 90% are seen a single time; 6% belongs to the top ten. What was sequenced was PBMCs or T cells enriched from blood (not recorded which). All receptors come from a man aged 35 to 55 who had recovered from COVID-19. CDR3s include the opening cysteine and the closing phenylalanine or tryptophan. The order of the fields is J gene, D gene, V gene, clone size, CDR3 protein, CDR3 DNA. The D gene is left open where the match is weak. Some rows mark clone size as missing; the rest say once, few, many or name a class of expanded clone.

TRBJ2-6,-,TRBV5-1,few,CASSQRTGSSGANVLTF,TGCGCCAGCAGCCAAAGGACGGGGAGCTCTGGGGCCAACGTCCTGACTTTC
TRBJ1-3,TRBD1,TRBV7-6,-,CASSPPGTGVNTIYF,TGTGCCAGCAGCCCCCCCGGGACAGGGGTAAACACCATATATTTT
TRBJ2-6,-,TRBV5-1,-,CASTEPGVNVLTF,TGCGCCAGCACCGAACCAGGGGTCAACGTCCTGACTTTC
TRBJ2-3,-,TRBV5-1,-,CASSLSGAQYF,TGCGCCAGCAGCTTGTCGGGGGCGCAGTATTTT
TRBJ1-5,TRBD1,TRBV5-5,once,CASSPGRQGAGYSNQPQHF,TGTGCCAGCAGCCCGGGGAGGCAGGGGGCCGGCTATAGCAATCAGCCCCAGCATTTT
TRBJ1-5,TRBD1,TRBV6-2/TRBV6-3,-,CASSTPGGRQPQHF,TGTGCCAGCAGTACACCAGGGGGCCGACAGCCCCAGCATTTT
TRBJ2-2,-,TRBV11-3,-,CASSLEADTGELFF,TGTGCCAGCAGCTTAGAGGCGGACACCGGGGAGCTGTTTTTT
TRBJ2-5,-,TRBV1,-,CTTTIAGGLETQYF,TGCACCACAACCATAGCGGGGGGTTTAGAGACCCAGTACTTC
TRBJ2-5,-,TRBV2,-,CASNPAGIQETQYF,TGTGCCAGCAATCCCGCGGGGATTCAAGAGACCCAGTACTTC
TRBJ1-4,-,TRBV10-1,-,CASSESTGKNEKLFF,TGCGCCAGCAGTGAGTCTACAGGGAAGAATGAAAAACTGTTTTTT
TRBJ2-1,TRBD2,TRBV9,-,CASSGEHRTSGYRSYNEQFF,TGTGCCAGCAGCGGCGAGCACCGGACTAGCGGGTACCGCTCCTACAATGAGCAGTTCTTC
TRBJ2-1,TRBD2,TRBV24-1,few,CATSDSGLAGNGEQFF,TGTGCCACCAGTGATTCGGGACTAGCGGGGAATGGTGAGCAGTTCTTC
TRBJ1-3,-,TRBV5-1,-,CASSLFPGEGNTIYF,TGCGCCAGCAGCTTGTTTCCAGGGGAGGGAAACACCATATATTTT
TRBJ1-6,TRBD1,TRBV27,-,CASSLKGAGNSPLHF,TGTGCCAGCAGTTTGAAGGGGGCAGGGAATTCACCCCTCCACTTT
TRBJ1-1,-,TRBV3-1/TRBV3-2,-,CASSQGRTVPEAFF,TGTGCCAGCAGCCAAGGGAGGACGGTACCTGAAGCTTTCTTT
TRBJ1-1,TRBD1,TRBV30,-,CAWNLQGGTEAFF,TGTGCCTGGAACTTGCAGGGGGGCACTGAAGCTTTCTTT
TRBJ1-4,TRBD1,TRBV5-4,-,CASSPEPGQNEKLFF,TGTGCCAGCAGCCCAGAACCGGGACAGAATGAAAAACTGTTTTTT